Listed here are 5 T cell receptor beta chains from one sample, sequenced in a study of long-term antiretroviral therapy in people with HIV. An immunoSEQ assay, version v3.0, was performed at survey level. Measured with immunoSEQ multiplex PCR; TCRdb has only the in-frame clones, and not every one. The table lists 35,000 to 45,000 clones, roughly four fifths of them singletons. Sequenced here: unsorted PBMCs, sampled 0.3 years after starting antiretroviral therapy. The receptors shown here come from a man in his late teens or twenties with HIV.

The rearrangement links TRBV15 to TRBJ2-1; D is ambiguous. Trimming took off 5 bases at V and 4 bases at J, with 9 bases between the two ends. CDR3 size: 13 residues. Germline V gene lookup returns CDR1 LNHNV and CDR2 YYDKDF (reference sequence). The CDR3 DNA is TGTGCCACCAGCGGTAGCTCGTACAATGAGCAGTTCTTC. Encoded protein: CATSGSSYNEQFF.

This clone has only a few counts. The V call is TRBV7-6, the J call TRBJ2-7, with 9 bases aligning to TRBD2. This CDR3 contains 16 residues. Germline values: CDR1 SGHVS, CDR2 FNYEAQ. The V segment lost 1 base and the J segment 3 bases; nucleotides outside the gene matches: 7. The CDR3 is CASSLGTSGRFYEQYF. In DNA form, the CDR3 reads TGTGCCAGCAGCTTAGGGACCAGCGGGAGGTTCTACGAGCAGTACTTC.

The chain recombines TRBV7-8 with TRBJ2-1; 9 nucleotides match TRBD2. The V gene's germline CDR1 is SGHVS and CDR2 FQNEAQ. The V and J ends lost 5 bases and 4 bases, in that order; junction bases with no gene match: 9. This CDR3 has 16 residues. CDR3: CASSRLAGGSYNEQFF. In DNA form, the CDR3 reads TGTGCCAGCAGCCGTCTTGCGGGAGGGTCGTACAATGAGCAGTTCTTC.

The CDR3 DNA is TGTGCCAGTAGATCATCCTTGAACACTGAAGCTTTCTTT. It yields the protein CASRSSLNTEAFF. This chain uses TRBV19 with TRBJ1-1; no definite D call. The CDR3 is 13 amino acids. Germline values: CDR1 LNHDA, CDR2 SQIVND (reference sequence). Between the trimmed V and J ends, which lost 6 bases and 0 bases, there was a span of 8 bases. The full variable domain, with the rest looked up from reference TRBV19 and TRBJ1-1, is DGGITQSPKYLFRKEGQNVTLSCEQNLNHDAMYWYRQDPGQGLRLIYYSQIVNDFQKGDIAEGYSVSREKKESFPLTVTSAQKNPTAFYLCASRSSLNTEAFFGQGTRLTVV.

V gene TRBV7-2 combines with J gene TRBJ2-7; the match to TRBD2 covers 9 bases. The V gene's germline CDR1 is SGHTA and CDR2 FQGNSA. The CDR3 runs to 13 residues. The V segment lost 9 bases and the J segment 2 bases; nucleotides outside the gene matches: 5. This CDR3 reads CASGAGGTYEQYF. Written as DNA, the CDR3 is TGTGCCAGTGGGGCGGGGGGGACCTACGAGCAGTACTTC. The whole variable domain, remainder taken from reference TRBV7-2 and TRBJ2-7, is GAGVSQSPSNKVTEKGKDVELRCDPISGHTALYWYRQSLGQGLEFLIYFQGNSAPDKSGLPSDRFSAERTGGSVSTLTIQRTQQEDSAVYLCASGAGGTYEQYFGPGTRLTVT.